What follows are 9 T cell receptor beta chains derived from one specimen sequenced in a study of T-cell reconstitution after alpha-beta-depleted transplantation in children. Using unique molecular identifiers, the investigators prepared the TCRbeta library. Via MiXCR, TCRdb re-called the PCR reads, giving one row per CDR3 protein. The sample includes about 200,000 distinct CDR3 sequences, approximately 6% of them seen just once. Material: PBMCs, obtained before TCRalphabeta/CD19-depleted stem cell transplant. The receptors here all came from a girl in the first two years of life with combined immunodeficiency, due to receive a stem cell transplant.

The V call is TRBV28, the J call TRBJ2-1, with 7 bases fitting TRBD2. The germline V gene encodes CDR1 MDHEN and CDR2 SYDVKM. V lost 8 bases, J lost 4 bases, and 8 bases stayed unmatched. The CDR3 consists of 14 residues. The CDR3 loop reads CASGDLAAYNEQFF. The CDR3 nucleotides are TGTGCCAGCGGGGACCTAGCGGCATACAATGAGCAGTTCTTC.

This clonotype has at least ten counts. This chain connects TRBV9 to TRBJ2-3; D perhaps matches TRBD2 (5 bases). Trimming removed 0 bases at V and 6 bases at J, with 14 bases between. The CDR3 spans 15 residues. Germline CDR1 SGDLS, CDR2 YYNGEE. The CDR3 here is CASSVGYLAGDTQYF. The DNA for the CDR3 is TGTGCCAGCAGCGTAGGGTACCTAGCTGGGGATACGCAGTATTTT.

This clonotype was picked up many times. The CDR3, as DNA: TGTGCCAGCAGCTTAGGGGCTAGCGGGGGCTACAATGAGCAGTTCTTC. This translates into CASSLGASGGYNEQFF. V is TRBV7-2 and J is TRBJ2-1; the match to TRBD2 covers 10 bases. CDR1 is SGHTA, CDR2 FQGNSA, per germline. V trimming: 1 base; J trimming: 3 bases; junction bases outside the gene matches: 3. This CDR3 contains 16 residues. The whole variable domain, filled in from reference TRBV7-2 and TRBJ2-1, reads GAGVSQSPSNKVTEKGKDVELRCDPISGHTALYWYRQSLGQGLEFLIYFQGNSAPDKSGLPSDRFSAERTGGSVSTLTIQRTQQEDSAVYLCASSLGASGGYNEQFFGPGTRLTVL.

In this sample, this clonotype turned up many times. The chain is built from TRBV29-1 and TRBJ2-7; 7 nucleotides match TRBD1. The V gene end was trimmed by 7 bases and the J gene end by 4 bases; junction bases not matched to a gene: 10. Germline V gene lookup returns CDR1 SQVTM and CDR2 ANQGSEA. There are 13 residues in the CDR3. The CDR3 loop reads CSAARTGEYEQYF. The CDR3 coding sequence is TGCAGCGCTGCCCGAACAGGGGAGTACGAGCAGTACTTC.

In its sample, this clonotype was seen many times. The chain joins TRBV7-9 to TRBJ1-1; D uncertain. Germline-derived CDR1 and CDR2 are SEHNR and FQNEAQ (reference sequence). Trimming shortened V by 5 bases and J by 11 bases, and 21 bases separated the two germline ends. This CDR3 is 14 amino acids long. The CDR3 protein is CASSPPWQALSAFF. The CDR3 DNA follows: TGTGCCAGCAGCCCCCCTTGGCAAGCCTTAAGCGCTTTCTTT.

At least ten counts were recorded for this clonotype. The V and J genes are TRBV18 and TRBJ2-7; D remains unclear. Germline loops: CDR1 KGHSH, CDR2 LQKENI. CDR3 length: 13 amino acids. Trimming removed 1 base from V and 3 bases from J, with 7 bases in between. DNA of the CDR3: TGTGCCAGCTCACCACGAGCCATCTACGAGCAGTACTTC. This translates into CASSPRAIYEQYF. The whole variable domain, remainder taken from reference TRBV18 and TRBJ2-7, is NAGVMQNPRHLVRRRGQEARLRCSPMKGHSHVYWYRQLPEEGLKFMVYLQKENIIDESGMPKERFSAEFPKEGPSILRIQQVVRGDSAAYFCASSPRAIYEQYFGPGTRLTVT.

With regard to this clonotype: Likely a read error: the CDR3 ends without its conserved phenylalanine or tryptophan. No DNA is shown, since the ends of the CDR3 on it are uncertain; the CDR3 is the one TCRdb lists. The chain couples TRBV5-1 to TRBJ1-1; TRBD1 is the table's D call and was not checked against the DNA. The CDR3 is 13 amino acids long, termini counted. The germline gives CDR1 SGHRS, CDR2 YFSETQ. The CDR3 is CASNRDTATEAFG.

The table lists this clonotype with a few counts. The J gene is TRBJ1-5, the V gene TRBV5-8, with D possibly being TRBD1 (5 bases). This CDR3 contains 14 residues. Per germline, CDR1 SGHTS and CDR2 YDEGEE. V lost 4 bases and J lost 5, with 13 bases in between. Here the CDR3 reads CASSPGPGDQPQHF. The CDR3 DNA sequence: TGTGCCAGCAGCCCGGGCCCGGGGGATCAGCCCCAGCATTTT.

This clonotype was counted many times. The rearrangement links TRBV20-1 to TRBJ2-7; 8 positions agree with TRBD2. CDR1 and CDR2 from the germline V gene are DFQATT and SNEGSKA (reference sequence). The CDR3 contains 15 residues. V dropped 5 bases and J dropped 0; count of bases not matched to a gene: 9. CDR3 loop: CSAYASGLFSYEQYF. The CDR3 DNA is TGCAGTGCTTATGCTAGCGGGTTGTTCTCCTACGAGCAGTACTTC.